Shown below are 28 T cell receptor beta chains from a single sample sequenced in a study of blood T cells in healthy people across ages. Together with a sample-barcoded 5' primer, a J-beta primer mix was included in a second PCR lasting about 6 to 11 cycles. TCRdb re-derived calls from the 5' RACE reads in MiXCR, one entry per CDR3 protein. The profile shows about 1.8 million distinct CDR3 sequences, 49% of them singletons. The specimen was blood. Receptors were obtained from a woman aged 40-49 years in good health.

There are a few counts of this clonotype. The V gene is TRBV15, the J gene TRBJ1-1; D is perhaps TRBD1 (5 bases). The CDR3 extends over 15 amino acids. Germline assignment: CDR1 LNHNV and CDR2 YYDKDF (reference sequence). V lost 3 bases and J lost 8, with 19 bases in between. The CDR3 coding sequence is TGTGCCACCAGCAGTGGGGGGGTCGGTCCCTTGGAAGCTTTCTTT. This sequence encodes CATSSGGVGPLEAFF.

The rearrangement links TRBV7-9 to TRBJ2-3; 10 bases line up with TRBD2. The CDR3 covers 17 residues. After removal of 3 bases from V and 0 bases from J, the junction contained 6 bases not matched to a gene. In germline, CDR1 is SEHNR, CDR2 FQNEAQ (reference sequence). CDR3 bases: TGTGCCAGCAGCTTCCTTCTAGCGGGGGCTAGCACAGATACGCAGTATTTT. This codes for CASSFLLAGASTDTQYF. Full variable domain (missing parts from reference TRBV7-9 and TRBJ2-3): DTGVSQNPRHKITKRGQNVTFRCDPISEHNRLYWYRQTLGQGPEFLTYFQNEAQLEKSRLLSDRFSAERPKGSFSTLEIQRTEQGDSAMYLCASSFLLAGASTDTQYFGPGTRLTVL.

This clonotype was found a few times. The V gene is TRBV6-2 or TRBV6-3, the J gene TRBJ2-4; D is tentatively TRBD1 or TRBD2 (5 bases each). The tail of the sequence fits TRBJ2-7 better, so the J call may be wrong. Germline values: CDR1 MNHEY, CDR2 SVGEGT. The CDR3 has 12 amino acids. This chain's CDR3 is CASMGTHSEQYF. The CDR3 nucleotides are TGTGCCAGCATGGGGACGCATAGCGAGCAGTACTTC.

The chain links TRBV7-2 to TRBJ2-7, with D hard to call. Trimming took 1 base from V and 1 from J, leaving 11 bases between them. From germline, CDR1 is SGHTA and CDR2 FQGNSA. CDR3 length: 15 amino acids. CDR3 in amino acids: CASSLVSVGSYEQYF. Written as DNA, the CDR3 is TGTGCCAGCAGCTTAGTTTCGGTCGGGTCCTACGAGCAGTACTTC.

The CDR3 DNA is TGCAGCGTTGCCTATACAGTAACAGATACGCAGTATTTT. Protein: CSVAYTVTDTQYF. The chain couples TRBV29-1 to TRBJ2-3; no clear D. The CDR3 length is 13 residues. The V end was cut by 4 bases, the J end by 3 bases, with 11 bases between. In germline, CDR1 is SQVTM, CDR2 ANQGSEA.

This clonotype was seen a handful of times. V usage is TRBV12-3 or TRBV12-4 and J usage is TRBJ2-5; D call uncertain. The CDR3 consists of 12 residues. Trimming left V 1 base short and J 11 bases short, with 11 bases between. Written as DNA, the CDR3 is TGTGCCAGCAGTTTAGTCCAGAGAAAGCAGTACTTC. Translating gives CASSLVQRKQYF.

The V call is TRBV9, the J call TRBJ2-1; D gene unclear. This CDR3 has 14 residues. The V end was cut by 0 bases, the J end by 3 bases, with 7 bases between. Germline V gives CDR1 SGDLS, CDR2 YYNGEE. The CDR3 region has the DNA TGTGCCAGCAGCGTAGTCTCGGTCTACAATGAGCAGTTCTTC. The encoded protein is CASSVVSVYNEQFF.

This clonotype came up a few times. J is TRBJ2-5 and V is TRBV7-9; D might be TRBD1 (6 bases). V was trimmed by 1 base and J by 6 bases, leaving 21 bases between them. Germline V gene data show CDR1 as SEHNR and CDR2 as FQNEAQ (reference sequence). The length of the CDR3 is 17 residues. The CDR3 region has the DNA TGTGCCAGCAGCTTAGGTGGTGAGACAGGTCGTCAGAAGACCCAGTACTTC. This sequence encodes CASSLGGETGRQKTQYF.

This CDR3 is CASSKGLAVSYEQYF. Here the CDR3 DNA reads TGTGCCAGCAGCAAGGGACTAGCGGTCTCCTACGAGCAGTACTTC. The chain links TRBV5-8 to TRBJ2-7; TRBD2 agrees at 11 bases. CDR3 length equals 15 residues. V gave up 4 bases and J gave up 0 bases; unmatched junction bases: 3. Germline CDR1 and CDR2: SGHTS and YDEGEE. Based on the CDR3 plus reference TRBV5-8 and TRBJ2-7, the full variable domain is EAGVTQSPTHLIKTRGQQATLRCSPISGHTSVYWYQQALGLGLQFLLWYDEGEERNRGNFPPRFSGRQFPNYSSELNVNALELEDSALYLCASSKGLAVSYEQYFGPGTRLTVT.

This clonotype was recorded many times. This chain links TRBV7-9 with TRBJ2-7; 9 bases match TRBD1. The CDR3 length is 13 residues. Per the germline V gene, CDR1 is SEHNR and CDR2 is FQNEAQ (reference sequence). The V segment lost 6 bases and the J segment 3 bases; nucleotides outside the gene matches: 3. CDR3 sequence reads: CASRGTGNYEQYF. The CDR3, as DNA: TGTGCCAGCAGAGGGACAGGGAACTACGAGCAGTACTTC.

This clonotype was seen only a few times. The chain combines TRBV20-1 with TRBJ2-3, with D hard to call. V shed 5 bases and J shed 6 bases, with 9 bases lying between them. The germline gives CDR1 DFQATT, CDR2 SNEGSKA (reference sequence). The CDR3 sequence is 11 residues long. CDR3 DNA sequence: TGCAGTGCTCTAGAGAGGGATACGCAGTATTTT. It encodes CSALERDTQYF.

The rearrangement joins TRBV25-1 to TRBJ1-5, with D possibly TRBD1 on 5 matching bases. This CDR3 has 13 residues. CDR1 MGHDK and CDR2 SYGVNS come from the germline V gene. V was cut by 2 bases and J by 5 bases, with 7 bases left in between. For the CDR3, the DNA is TGTGCCAGCAGTGAAGGGGGAGATCAGCCCCAGCATTTT. It yields the protein CASSEGGDQPQHF. Variable domain in full (rest from reference TRBV25-1 and TRBJ1-5): EADIYQTPRYLVIGTGKKITLECSQTMGHDKMYWYQQDPGMELHLIHYSYGVNSTEKGDLSSESTVSRIRTEHFPLTLESARPSHTSQYLCASSEGGDQPQHFGDGTRLSIL.

The chain couples TRBV12-3 or TRBV12-4 to TRBJ1-1; D perhaps matches TRBD1 (6 bases). The CDR3 totals 16 residues. V lost 6 bases to trimming and J lost 2 bases, with 19 bases between them. CDR3 nucleotide sequence: TGTGCCAGCAGGGCAAGGGGGAGGGGGACTAACACTGAAGCTTTCTTT. Its protein product is CASRARGRGTNTEAFF.

This chain uses TRBV12-3 or TRBV12-4 with TRBJ2-1; D gene uncertain. With 5 bases removed from V and 8 bases from J, the gap between germline ends came to 22 bases. This CDR3 comprises 16 residues. CDR3 bases: TGTGCCAGCAGTCCAATCTGGCCGTCTAGTCATGATGAGCAGTTCTTC. Its translation is CASSPIWPSSHDEQFF.

There are a few counts of this clonotype. The chain joins TRBV4-2 to TRBJ2-7, with D uncertain. From germline, CDR1 is LGHNA and CDR2 YNFKEQ. The CDR3 covers 14 residues. Between the trimmed V and J ends, which lost 0 bases and 3 bases, there was a span of 9 bases. This CDR3 is CASSQEVLRYEQYF. The CDR3 nucleotides read TGTGCCAGCAGCCAAGAAGTATTACGCTACGAGCAGTACTTC.

The genes are TRBV6-1 and TRBJ2-3; D call uncertain. The CDR3 totals 13 residues. Germline V CDR1 and CDR2: MNHNS, SASEGT. V was shortened by 9 bases and J by 2 bases, with 12 bases between the two germline ends. The chain's CDR3 is CASFLRTTDTQYF. The CDR3 DNA is TGTGCCAGTTTTCTTCGAACCACAGATACGCAGTATTTT.

The J gene is TRBJ2-1, the V gene TRBV20-1; 7 bases line up with TRBD2. The J call is in doubt because the DNA end fits TRBJ2-7 better. The CDR3 extends over 16 amino acids. CDR1 and CDR2 (germline): DFQATT, SNEGSKA (reference sequence). CDR3 coding DNA: TGCAGTGCTAGATCCTTAGCGGGTGGAACCTACAATGAGCAGTACTTC. Its protein is CSARSLAGGTYNEQYF.

This CDR3 reads CSVPWGLAVDEQYF. As DNA, the CDR3 is TGCAGCGTCCCTTGGGGACTAGCGGTTGATGAGCAGTACTTC. The gene calls are TRBV29-1 and TRBJ2-5; 11 nucleotides align to TRBD2. The J segment lost 11 bases and the V segment lost 6 bases, leaving 14 bases of the junction unmatched. Per germline, CDR1 SQVTM and CDR2 ANQGSEA. CDR3 length: 14 amino acids.

This clonotype has just a few counts. The chain recombines TRBV7-2 with TRBJ2-5; no clear D. This CDR3 spans 12 amino acids. With 8 bases removed from V and 6 bases from J, the gap between germline ends came to 13 bases. The V gene's germline CDR1 is SGHTA and CDR2 FQGNSA. This CDR3 reads CASGNPWKTQYF. The CDR3 DNA reads as TGTGCCAGCGGCAATCCTTGGAAGACCCAGTACTTC.

The sample holds one count of this clonotype. The chain uses TRBV7-3 and TRBJ2-3; TRBD2 matches 10 bases. Per the germline V gene, CDR1 is SGHTA and CDR2 is FQGTGA. Trimming took 4 bases from V and 4 from J; bases not matched to a gene: 5. The CDR3 is 15 residues long. CDR3 bases: TGTGCCAGCAGCTCACTAGCGGGGAGGCCAGATACGCAGTATTTT. Its protein is CASSSLAGRPDTQYF.

CDR3 nucleotide sequence: TGTGCCAGCAGTAGAGCCCAGGGAGGCGGTCAGCCCCAGCATTTT. Its translation is CASSRAQGGGQPQHF. The chain combines TRBV27 with TRBJ1-5, with D possibly TRBD1 on 5 matching bases. Germline loops: CDR1 MNHEY, CDR2 SMNVEV (reference sequence). The CDR3 sequence is 15 residues long. V lost 5 bases to trimming and J lost 6 bases, with 17 bases between them.

V and J are TRBV10-3 and TRBJ2-1; D gene ambiguous. The length of the CDR3 is 16 residues. The V end lost 2 bases, the J end lost 0 bases, and 11 bases lay between the germline ends. CDR1 is ENHRY, CDR2 SYGVKD, per germline. CDR3 region: CAISEQDKSSYNEQFF. DNA for the CDR3: TGTGCCATCAGTGAGCAAGACAAGAGCTCCTACAATGAGCAGTTCTTC.

This clonotype was counted between two and nine times. The chain joins TRBV29-1 to TRBJ2-7; possibly TRBD1 for D (6 bases). The CDR3 loop spans 14 amino acids. The ends were cut back, 4 bases at V and 3 bases at J, with 16 bases in the middle. Germline CDR1 reads SQVTM; CDR2 reads ANQGSEA. The CDR3 loop reads CSVVSGGPYYEQYF. CDR3 in DNA: TGCAGCGTTGTTAGTGGGGGCCCTTACTACGAGCAGTACTTC.

The chain links TRBV3-1 to TRBJ2-7; D is perhaps TRBD1 (6 bases). The CDR3 runs to 16 residues. Trimming stripped 0 bases from V and 0 bases from J, with 12 bases between. The germline V gene encodes CDR1 LGHDT and CDR2 YNNKEL (reference sequence). The CDR3 nucleotides read TGTGCCAGCAGCCAAGAGAGGCAGGGGAGCTCCTACGAGCAGTACTTC. As protein: CASSQERQGSSYEQYF.

There are many counts of this clonotype. The DNA for the CDR3 is TGCGCCAGCAGCTTGGGACAGGGGGCACGGACCTACGAGCAGTACTTC. Its translation: CASSLGQGARTYEQYF. The chain combines TRBV5-1 with TRBJ2-7, with 10 bases aligning to TRBD1. The junction had 5 bases not matched to a gene; V was cut back by 0 bases and J by 2 bases. CDR1 SGHRS and CDR2 YFSETQ come from the germline V gene. The CDR3 has 16 amino acids. Full variable domain (rest looked up from reference TRBV5-1 and TRBJ2-7): KAGVTQTPRYLIKTRGQQVTLSCSPISGHRSVSWYQQTPGQGLQFLFEYFSETQRNKGNFPGRFSGRQFSNSRSEMNVSTLELGDSALYLCASSLGQGARTYEQYFGPGTRLTVT.

The CDR3 protein is CASSFEDRGYTF. The CDR3 DNA reads TGTGCCAGCAGTTTCGAGGACCGAGGCTACACCTTC. The chain has TRBV28 and TRBJ1-2; D is unclear. This CDR3 is 12 amino acids long. Deletions cut 3 bases from V and 8 bases from J, with 10 bases between. Germline V gene sequence: CDR1 MDHEN, CDR2 SYDVKM.

V and J are TRBV4-3 and TRBJ2-3; D is perhaps TRBD1 or TRBD2 (5 bases each). The V and J ends lost 0 bases and 6 bases respectively, with 10 bases between them. CDR3 size: 14 residues. CDR1 is LGHNA and CDR2 is YSLEER in the germline V gene. For the CDR3, the DNA is TGCGCCAGCAGCCAAGATCGAGGGGAGGATACGCAGTATTTT. Translation gives CASSQDRGEDTQYF.

This chain joins TRBV7-9 and TRBJ2-1, with D possibly being TRBD2 (6 bases). The CDR3 loop spans 14 amino acids. In germline, CDR1 is SEHNR, CDR2 FQNEAQ (reference sequence). V lost 5 bases to trimming and J lost 3 bases, with 11 bases between them. CDR3 protein: CASSGDLNYNEQFF. DNA for the CDR3: TGTGCCAGCAGCGGGGACTTGAACTACAATGAGCAGTTCTTC.